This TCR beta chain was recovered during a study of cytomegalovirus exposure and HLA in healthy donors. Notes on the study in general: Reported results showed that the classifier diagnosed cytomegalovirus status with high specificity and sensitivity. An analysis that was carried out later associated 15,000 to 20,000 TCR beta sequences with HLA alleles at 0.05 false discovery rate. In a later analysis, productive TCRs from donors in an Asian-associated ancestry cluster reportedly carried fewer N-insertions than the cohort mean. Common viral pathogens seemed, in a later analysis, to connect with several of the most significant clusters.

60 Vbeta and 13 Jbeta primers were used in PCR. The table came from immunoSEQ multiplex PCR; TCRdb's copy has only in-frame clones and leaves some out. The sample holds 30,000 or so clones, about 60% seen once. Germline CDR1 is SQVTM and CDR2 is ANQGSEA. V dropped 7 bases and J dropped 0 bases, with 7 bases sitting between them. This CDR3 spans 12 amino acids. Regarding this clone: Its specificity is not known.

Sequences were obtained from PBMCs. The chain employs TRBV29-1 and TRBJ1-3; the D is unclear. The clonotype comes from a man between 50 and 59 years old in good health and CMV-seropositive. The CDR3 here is CSAASSGNTIYF. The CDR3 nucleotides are TGCAGCGCCGCGAGCTCTGGAAACACCATATATTTT.